One sample yielded the 21 T cell receptor beta chains listed below, sequenced in a study of cytomegalovirus exposure and HLA in healthy donors. Sequenced by immunoSEQ multiplex PCR; TCRdb stores in-frame clones only, minus some. The sample shows roughly 300,000 clones, about nine tenths of them seen only once. The sample taken for sequencing was PBMCs. All receptors come from a woman under 30 in good health and CMV-seronegative.

J is TRBJ1-2 and V is TRBV5-1, with TRBD1 matching 8 bases. CDR1 and CDR2 from the germline V gene are SGHRS and YFSETQ. Losses at the gene ends were 6 bases for V and 4 bases for J; bases not matched to a gene: 11. The CDR3 is made up of 15 amino acids. The CDR3 DNA reads as TGCGCCAGCACCACGAGGACAGGGCCATCCTATGGCTACACCTTC. Its translation is CASTTRTGPSYGYTF.

The CDR3 nucleotides read TGTGCCAGCAGTGAAGGGCTAGCGGGAGCGTCCTACAATGAGCAGTTCTTC. This sequence encodes CASSEGLAGASYNEQFF. The chain recombines TRBV25-1 with TRBJ2-1, with 10 bases that match TRBD2. Germline loops: CDR1 MGHDK, CDR2 SYGVNS. CDR3 length equals 17 residues. V shed 2 bases and J 1 base; nucleotides not matched to a gene: 5.

This chain links TRBV6-6 with TRBJ2-7, with TRBD1 identical over 10 bases. Germline CDR1 and CDR2: MNHNY and SVGAGI (reference sequence). J lost 5 bases, V lost 8 bases, and 9 bases had no gene match. CDR3 length equals 14 residues. The CDR3 DNA sequence: TGTGCCAGCCTTAAGAGACAGGGGGCCAACGAGCAGTACTTC. This gives the protein CASLKRQGANEQYF.

This chain connects TRBV4-3 to TRBJ2-3; D is unresolved. The CDR3 is made up of 13 amino acids. CDR1 is LGHNA, CDR2 YSLEER, per germline. Trimming took 0 bases from V and 6 from J, leaving 7 bases between them. CDR3 in DNA: TGCGCCAGCAGCCAAGACTCGCAGGATACGCAGTATTTT. Amino acid sequence: CASSQDSQDTQYF.

This clone was detected only once. This chain connects TRBV5-1 to TRBJ2-7, with a tentative D call TRBD2 (5 bases). The germline CDR1 and CDR2 sequences are SGHRS and YFSETQ. V was clipped by 2 bases and J by 0 bases, with 15 bases between them. The CDR3 is 16 amino acids. The CDR3 reads CASSLSGAALSYEQYF. CDR3 sequence (DNA): TGCGCCAGCAGCTTAAGCGGTGCCGCCCTCTCCTACGAGCAGTACTTC.

The V and J genes are TRBV19 and TRBJ2-6; 10 nucleotides align to TRBD1. Germline CDR1 reads LNHDA; CDR2 reads SQIVND (reference sequence). The CDR3 length is 20 residues. Trimming at V came to 6 bases and at J to 1 base, leaving 15 bases not matched to a gene. CDR3 DNA: TGTGCCAGTAGCACTTACATTACTGGGACAGGGGATTCTGGGGCCAACGTCCTGACTTTC. Its protein is CASSTYITGTGDSGANVLTF.

The chain uses TRBV28 and TRBJ2-7; TRBD1 agrees at 9 bases. The trim removed 6 bases at V and 4 bases at J, leaving 7 bases unmatched. The CDR3 runs to 14 residues. From germline, CDR1 is MDHEN and CDR2 SYDVKM. The CDR3 protein is CASRRTGERYEQYF. The CDR3 nucleotides are TGTGCCAGCAGGAGGACAGGGGAAAGATACGAGCAGTACTTC.

The chain combines TRBV5-6 with TRBJ2-7, with D possibly TRBD1 on 5 matching bases. V was pared by 1 base and J by 4 bases, with 12 bases between. This CDR3 has 14 residues. Germline CDR1 reads SGHDT; CDR2 reads YYEEEE. The CDR3 sequence: CASSLSGLSYEQYF. CDR3 in DNA: TGTGCCAGCAGCTTGTCAGGGCTGAGTTACGAGCAGTACTTC.

The chain links TRBV7-3 to TRBJ2-1, with TRBD2 matching over 8 bases. Germline V CDR1 and CDR2: SGHTA, FQGTGA. V was clipped by 5 bases and J by 9 bases; unmatched bases: 9. This CDR3 is built from 14 residues. The CDR3 nucleotides read TGTGCCAGCAGCCCGTCCGGGACTAGTATTGAGCAGTTCTTC. This sequence encodes CASSPSGTSIEQFF. The entire variable domain, with the rest obtained from reference TRBV7-3 and TRBJ2-1, is as follows: GAGVSQTPSNKVTEKGKYVELRCDPISGHTALYWYRQSLGQGPEFLIYFQGTGAADDSGLPNDRFFAVRPEGSVSTLKIQRTERGDSAVYLCASSPSGTSIEQFFGPGTRLTVL.

V is TRBV7-2 and J is TRBJ2-5, with 7 bases fitting TRBD1. V gave up 5 bases and J gave up 2 bases; unmatched junction bases: 8. The CDR3 length is 15 residues. Germline V gene lookup returns CDR1 SGHTA and CDR2 FQGNSA. DNA of the CDR3: TGTGCCAGCAGCCGAACTGGGACAGCACAAGAGACCCAGTACTTC. This translates into CASSRTGTAQETQYF.

This clone was seen a single time. The chain employs TRBV7-9 and TRBJ1-2, with D maybe TRBD1 (5 bases). CDR1 and CDR2 (germline): SEHNR, FQNEAQ (reference sequence). Trimming removed 7 bases at V and 7 bases at J, with 13 bases between. CDR3 length equals 12 residues. CDR3 nucleotide sequence: TGTGCCAGCACCGTCGACAGCTCTGGCTACACCTTC. Translated, it gives CASTVDSSGYTF.

This clone showed up just a few times. The chain is built from TRBV7-9 and TRBJ1-5; D call uncertain. The CDR3 length is 17 residues. V dropped 3 bases and J dropped 0 bases, with 15 bases sitting between them. Germline loops: CDR1 SEHNR, CDR2 FQNEAQ (reference sequence). The DNA for the CDR3 is TGTGCCAGCAGCTTCTGGGCGTCTCCCTATAGCAATCAGCCCCAGCATTTT. Amino acids: CASSFWASPYSNQPQHF.

The rearrangement joins TRBV5-6 to TRBJ1-2; 8 positions agree with TRBD1. There are 14 residues in the CDR3. Trimming removed 8 bases from V and 4 bases from J; junction bases left unmatched: 10. Germline V CDR1 and CDR2: SGHDT, YYEEEE. The DNA of the CDR3 is TGTGCCAGTCGACCTACAGGGGGAGGCTATGGCTACACCTTC. Protein: CASRPTGGGYGYTF.

This chain uses TRBV5-4 with TRBJ2-6, with D perhaps TRBD2 (6 bases). This CDR3 is built from 16 residues. Germline loops: CDR1 SGHNT, CDR2 YYREEE (reference sequence). The V end lost 0 bases, the J end lost 0 bases, and 7 bases lay between the germline ends. CDR3 nucleotide sequence: TGTGCCAGCAGCTTGGTCGGGGGCTCTGGGGCCAACGTCCTGACTTTC. Its translation is CASSLVGGSGANVLTF.

The chain employs TRBV27 and TRBJ2-7; possibly TRBD2 for D (6 bases). The CDR3 spans 16 residues. The V gene lost 8 bases and the J gene lost 3 bases, with 23 bases spanning the gap. Germline V gene sequence: CDR1 MNHEY, CDR2 SMNVEV (reference sequence). The CDR3 coding sequence is TGTGCCAGCCGTCCACCCGGGGAGGTGTCCTTCTACGAGCAGTACTTC. It specifies CASRPPGEVSFYEQYF.

The count of this clone is one. The rearrangement uses TRBV7-9 and TRBJ2-2, with D possibly TRBD1 on 7 matching bases. Germline V gene data show CDR1 as SEHNR and CDR2 as FQNEAQ (reference sequence). The V and J ends lost 10 bases and 4 bases respectively, with 19 bases between them. The CDR3 is made up of 15 amino acids. CDR3 in DNA: TGTGCCATCCCAAAGCCAGGGGGAGGCACCGGGGAGCTGTTTTTT. Protein product: CAIPKPGGGTGELFF. The full variable domain, in which reference TRBV7-9 and TRBJ2-2 provide the parts outside the CDR3, is DTGVSQNPRHKITKRGQNVTFRCDPISEHNRLYWYRQTLGQGPEFLTYFQNEAQLEKSRLLSDRFSAERPKGSFSTLEIQRTEQGDSAMYLCAIPKPGGGTGELFFGEGSRLTVL.

The genes are TRBV19 and TRBJ1-1; TRBD1 matches at 11 bases. J gave up 7 bases and V 7 bases, and 8 bases lay outside the gene matches. CDR3 length: 14 amino acids. The germline CDR1 and CDR2 sequences are LNHDA and SQIVND (reference sequence). Here the CDR3 DNA reads TGTGCCAGTATCAGGGACAGGGGGACCGTTGAAGCTTTCTTT. Its translation: CASIRDRGTVEAFF.

The chain has TRBV7-8 and TRBJ2-5; TRBD1 aligns across 7 bases. Germline V gene lookup returns CDR1 SGHVS and CDR2 FQNEAQ. This CDR3 contains 15 residues. With V trimmed by 4 bases and J by 3 bases, 8 bases remained unmatched. The CDR3 coding sequence is TGTGCCAGCAGCTATACAGGGGATGTAAAAGAGACCCAGTACTTC. The encoded protein is CASSYTGDVKETQYF.

J is TRBJ2-5 and V is TRBV5-6; 16 nucleotides align to TRBD2. The CDR3 covers 19 residues. With V trimmed by 4 bases and J by 3 bases, 12 bases remained unmatched. Germline assignment: CDR1 SGHDT and CDR2 YYEEEE. Here the CDR3 reads CASSGTSGRAFEGEETQYF. In DNA, the CDR3 is TGTGCCAGCAGCGGGACTAGCGGGAGGGCCTTTGAAGGGGAAGAGACCCAGTACTTC.

The J gene is TRBJ1-5, the V gene TRBV6-5, with D hard to call. The CDR3 consists of 9 residues. In germline, CDR1 is MNHEY, CDR2 SVGAGI. CDR3 nucleotide sequence: TGTGTTCAACTTCAGCCCCAGCATTTT. It encodes CVQLQPQHF.

This chain connects TRBV6-4 to TRBJ1-1; 9 bases fit TRBD1. Germline V gene data show CDR1 as MRHNA and CDR2 as SNTAGT. The CDR3 has 15 amino acids. J gave up 3 bases and V 7 bases, and 9 bases lay outside the gene matches. The CDR3 spells CASMGTGRPHTEAFF. For the CDR3, the DNA is TGTGCCAGCATGGGGACAGGGAGGCCCCACACTGAAGCTTTCTTT.